This entry describes one TCR beta chain. A junction boundary mismatches the germline segment, possibly from a read error. The repertoire was sequenced with immunoSEQ multiplex PCR; TCRdb's copy has only in-frame clones and lacks some. The top ten clones hold 11% to 15% of a sample with 7,900 or so clones, around 90% of them seen once. The sample is drawn from a study of chemoradiotherapy in HPV16-positive cancers. Germline CDR1 reads SNHLY; CDR2 reads FYNNEI. The CDR3 covers 13 residues. The sequencing here drew on blood, taken from a patient who underwent chemoradiotherapy. V and J are TRBV2 and TRBJ2-1; D perhaps matches TRBD2 (6 bases). This TCR came from a human donor with HPV-associated anogenital cancer. The CDR3 loop is CASREDRRGKQFF. For the CDR3, the DNA is TGTGCCAGCAGGGAAGATAGGCGGGGAAAGCAGTTCTTC.